A selection of T cell receptor beta chains follows, all from one sample in a study of blood T cell repertoires in COVID-19. Produced via immunoSEQ multiplex PCR; TCRdb's table is partial and in-frame only. The sample gives approximately 190,000 clones, roughly 84% of which show up once; around 21% is in the top ten. What was sequenced was peripheral blood. Every receptor here comes from a human donor in a cohort sampled during active COVID-19. The CDR3 runs from the conserved cysteine through the conserved F or W. Each record gives: CDR3 protein, CDR3 DNA, V gene, D gene, clone size, J gene. D genes are given only for firm matches. Not every row has a clone size; where given, it reads once, few, many or a size class.

cdr3_aa: CASSSGTYYGYTF; cdr3_nt: TGCGCCAGCAGTTCCGGGACTTACTATGGCTACACCTTC; v_call: TRBV5-1; d_call: NA; clone_size: NA; j_call: TRBJ1-2
cdr3_aa: CASSLDGPTEAFF; cdr3_nt: TGTGCCAGCAGCTTAGACGGTCCCACTGAAGCTTTCTTT; v_call: TRBV7-9; d_call: NA; clone_size: few; j_call: TRBJ1-1
cdr3_aa: CATSATSGGSNEQFF; cdr3_nt: TGTGCCACCAGTGCCACTAGCGGGGGGTCGAATGAGCAGTTCTTC; v_call: TRBV24-1; d_call: TRBD2; clone_size: NA; j_call: TRBJ2-1
cdr3_aa: CASSPFQNSPLHF; cdr3_nt: TGTGCCAGCAGCCCTTTCCAGAATTCACCCCTCCACTTT; v_call: TRBV7-6; d_call: NA; clone_size: NA; j_call: TRBJ1-6
cdr3_aa: CAISGRRRNTIYF; cdr3_nt: TGTGCCATCAGTGGGAGGAGACGAAACACCATATATTTT; v_call: TRBV10-3; d_call: NA; clone_size: NA; j_call: TRBJ1-3
cdr3_aa: CASSEDGGTGSYEQYF; cdr3_nt: TGTGCCAGCAGTGAAGACGGGGGGACAGGTTCCTACGAGCAGTACTTC; v_call: TRBV6-1; d_call: NA; clone_size: NA; j_call: TRBJ2-7
cdr3_aa: CASSVPGEANYGYTF; cdr3_nt: TGCGCCAGCAGCGTCCCCGGGGAAGCTAACTATGGCTACACCTTC; v_call: TRBV5-1; d_call: NA; clone_size: NA; j_call: TRBJ1-2
cdr3_aa: CASSLVFTGVHQATQYF; cdr3_nt: TGCGCCAGCAGCTTGGTTTTTACGGGAGTACATCAAGCGACCCAGTACTTC; v_call: TRBV5-1; d_call: NA; clone_size: NA; j_call: TRBJ2-5
cdr3_aa: CASSRSGLGYNEQFF; cdr3_nt: TGTGCCAGCAGCCGCAGCGGGTTGGGGTACAATGAGCAGTTCTTC; v_call: TRBV4-2; d_call: NA; clone_size: once; j_call: TRBJ2-1
cdr3_aa: CASSPISSGIGELFF; cdr3_nt: TGTGCCAGCTCACCAATTTCCTCAGGGATCGGGGAGCTGTTTTTT; v_call: TRBV18; d_call: NA; clone_size: few; j_call: TRBJ2-2
cdr3_aa: CASSWSRYTDTQYF; cdr3_nt: TGCGCCAGCAGCTGGTCCCGGTACACAGATACGCAGTATTTT; v_call: TRBV5-1; d_call: NA; clone_size: NA; j_call: TRBJ2-3
cdr3_aa: CASSSGGLAVQETQYF; cdr3_nt: TGCGCCAGCAGCTCGGGGGGGCTAGCGGTCCAAGAGACCCAGTACTTC; v_call: TRBV5-1; d_call: TRBD2; clone_size: NA; j_call: TRBJ2-5
cdr3_aa: CASTRFLGDRSYGYTF; cdr3_nt: TGTGCCAGTACTCGTTTTTTGGGGGACAGAAGCTATGGCTACACCTTC; v_call: TRBV19; d_call: TRBD1; clone_size: NA; j_call: TRBJ1-2
cdr3_aa: CASSRKAGLERYEQFF; cdr3_nt: TGCGCCAGCAGCCGAAAGGCGGGACTAGAAAGATATGAGCAGTTCTTC; v_call: TRBV5-1; d_call: TRBD2; clone_size: NA; j_call: TRBJ2-1
cdr3_aa: CASSPWTSPAHGEQFF; cdr3_nt: TGTGCCAGTAGTCCCTGGACTAGCCCTGCTCACGGTGAGCAGTTCTTC; v_call: TRBV19; d_call: TRBD2; clone_size: NA; j_call: TRBJ2-1
cdr3_aa: CASSSSTSGDGNEQFF; cdr3_nt: TGCGCCAGCAGCTCCTCTACTAGCGGGGATGGGAATGAGCAGTTCTTC; v_call: TRBV5-1; d_call: TRBD2; clone_size: NA; j_call: TRBJ2-1
cdr3_aa: CATSRVELLTEAFF; cdr3_nt: TGTGCCACCAGCAGAGTGGAACTACTCACTGAAGCTTTCTTT; v_call: TRBV15; d_call: NA; clone_size: NA; j_call: TRBJ1-1
cdr3_aa: CASSWTSTGTAGNEQFF; cdr3_nt: TGCGCCAGCAGCTGGACCAGTACAGGAACCGCTGGAAATGAGCAGTTCTTC; v_call: TRBV5-1; d_call: NA; clone_size: NA; j_call: TRBJ2-1
cdr3_aa: CASSARTGRVNEQFF; cdr3_nt: TGTGCCAGCAGCGCCCGGACAGGAAGGGTCAATGAGCAGTTCTTC; v_call: TRBV9; d_call: TRBD1; clone_size: NA; j_call: TRBJ2-1
cdr3_aa: CASRENRGPVGYTF; cdr3_nt: TGTGCCAGCCGGGAAAACAGGGGACCGGTTGGCTACACCTTC; v_call: TRBV28; d_call: TRBD1; clone_size: once; j_call: TRBJ1-2
cdr3_aa: CASSQRQPNTEAFF; cdr3_nt: TGTGCCAGCAGCCAACGACAGCCGAACACTGAAGCTTTCTTT; v_call: TRBV3-1/TRBV3-2; d_call: NA; clone_size: NA; j_call: TRBJ1-1
cdr3_aa: CASSWTDRAEQYF; cdr3_nt: TGTGCCAGCAGCTGGACGGACAGGGCCGAGCAGTACTTC; v_call: TRBV3-1/TRBV3-2; d_call: TRBD1; clone_size: once; j_call: TRBJ2-7
cdr3_aa: CATSRDRLVYNEQFF; cdr3_nt: TGTGCCACCAGCAGAGATCGGTTAGTTTACAATGAGCAGTTCTTC; v_call: TRBV15; d_call: NA; clone_size: NA; j_call: TRBJ2-1
cdr3_aa: CASRLAGGPTLF; cdr3_nt: TGTGCCAGCCGACTAGCGGGGGGGCCTACGCTCTTC; v_call: TRBV11-3; d_call: TRBD2; clone_size: NA; j_call: TRBJ2-1
cdr3_aa: CASSPRRRAEAFF; cdr3_nt: TGTGCCAGCAGCCCAAGACGGAGAGCTGAAGCTTTCTTT; v_call: TRBV5-6; d_call: NA; clone_size: NA; j_call: TRBJ1-1
cdr3_aa: CASSIGGSLEAFF; cdr3_nt: TGTGCCAGTAGTATAGGTGGCTCGTTGGAAGCTTTCTTT; v_call: TRBV19; d_call: NA; clone_size: once; j_call: TRBJ1-1
cdr3_aa: CASSSRENQPQHF; cdr3_nt: TGTGCCAGCAGTTCCAGGGAAAATCAGCCCCAGCATTTT; v_call: TRBV6-5; d_call: NA; clone_size: NA; j_call: TRBJ1-5
cdr3_aa: CASSLRGDRGRNEQFF; cdr3_nt: TGTGCCAGCAGCCTGCGGGGGGACAGGGGACGGAATGAGCAGTTCTTC; v_call: TRBV7-9; d_call: TRBD1; clone_size: NA; j_call: TRBJ2-1
cdr3_aa: CASKPGGAASNEQFF; cdr3_nt: TGTGCCAGCAAGCCCGGTGGGGCAGCCAGCAATGAGCAGTTCTTC; v_call: TRBV28; d_call: NA; clone_size: once; j_call: TRBJ2-1
cdr3_aa: CASSPQESYGYTF; cdr3_nt: TGTGCCAGCAGCCCACAGGAGAGTTATGGCTACACCTTC; v_call: TRBV5-8; d_call: NA; clone_size: NA; j_call: TRBJ1-2
cdr3_aa: CASSPPLSGMNTGELFF; cdr3_nt: TGTGCCAGCAGCCCACCGCTCTCGGGAATGAACACCGGGGAGCTGTTTTTT; v_call: TRBV11-2; d_call: NA; clone_size: NA; j_call: TRBJ2-2
cdr3_aa: CASTVGGQLQPQHF; cdr3_nt: TGTGCCAGCACAGTTGGTGGGCAGCTTCAGCCCCAGCATTTT; v_call: TRBV6-5; d_call: NA; clone_size: NA; j_call: TRBJ1-5
cdr3_aa: CASSRGYNYGYTF; cdr3_nt: TGTGCCAGCAGCAGGGGGTACAACTATGGCTACACCTTC; v_call: TRBV5-6; d_call: NA; clone_size: NA; j_call: TRBJ1-2
cdr3_aa: CASRGQWTYEQYF; cdr3_nt: TGTGCCAGCAGGGGACAGTGGACCTACGAGCAGTACTTC; v_call: TRBV25-1; d_call: TRBD1; clone_size: NA; j_call: TRBJ2-7
cdr3_aa: CASSHSRDRVSGNTIYF; cdr3_nt: TGTGCCAGCAGCCATTCTCGGGACAGGGTCTCTGGAAACACCATATATTTT; v_call: TRBV3-1/TRBV3-2; d_call: TRBD1; clone_size: NA; j_call: TRBJ1-3
cdr3_aa: CSVVFRTAGNNEQFF; cdr3_nt: TGCAGCGTTGTCTTCCGCACAGCGGGCAACAATGAGCAGTTCTTC; v_call: TRBV29-1; d_call: NA; clone_size: NA; j_call: TRBJ2-1
cdr3_aa: CASSLVGGDSNQPQHF; cdr3_nt: TGTGCCAGCAGCTTAGTGGGCGGGGATAGCAATCAGCCCCAGCATTTT; v_call: TRBV11-2; d_call: NA; clone_size: once; j_call: TRBJ1-5
cdr3_aa: CASSEAFKRDEQFF; cdr3_nt: TGTGCCAGCAGTGAAGCTTTTAAGCGGGATGAGCAGTTCTTC; v_call: TRBV2; d_call: NA; clone_size: NA; j_call: TRBJ2-1
cdr3_aa: CASSRVPTQETTNEKLFF; cdr3_nt: TGTGCCAGCAGCCGAGTACCAACCCAGGAAACAACTAATGAAAAACTGTTTTTT; v_call: TRBV11-2; d_call: NA; clone_size: few; j_call: TRBJ1-4
cdr3_aa: CASSRRDGPRSAQYF; cdr3_nt: TGTGCCAGCAGCCGCCGGGATGGGCCGCGGAGTGCCCAGTACTTC; v_call: TRBV7-2; d_call: NA; clone_size: NA; j_call: TRBJ2-5
cdr3_aa: CASSPGQEGNTIYF; cdr3_nt: TGCGCCAGCAGCCCGGGACAGGAGGGAAACACCATATATTTT; v_call: TRBV4-1; d_call: TRBD1; clone_size: NA; j_call: TRBJ1-3
cdr3_aa: CASSPGQDPTGELFF; cdr3_nt: TGTGCCAGCAGCCCGGGACAGGACCCCACCGGGGAGCTGTTTTTT; v_call: TRBV11-3; d_call: TRBD1; clone_size: NA; j_call: TRBJ2-2
cdr3_aa: CASSQIVGAPYNEQFF; cdr3_nt: TGTGCCAGCAGCCAAATTGTGGGGGCGCCCTACAATGAGCAGTTCTTC; v_call: TRBV14; d_call: NA; clone_size: NA; j_call: TRBJ2-1
cdr3_aa: CASSLRQGFEQYF; cdr3_nt: TGTGCCAGCAGCCTACGACAGGGATTCGAGCAGTACTTC; v_call: TRBV11-2; d_call: TRBD1; clone_size: few; j_call: TRBJ2-7
cdr3_aa: CASSPNRDYTEAFF; cdr3_nt: TGTGCCAGCAGCCCTAACCGGGACTACACTGAAGCTTTCTTT; v_call: TRBV11-2; d_call: NA; clone_size: NA; j_call: TRBJ1-1
cdr3_aa: CASSLMFFGSGDYGYTF; cdr3_nt: TGTGCCAGCAGTTTAATGTTCTTTGGGTCGGGGGACTATGGCTACACCTTC; v_call: TRBV28; d_call: NA; clone_size: few; j_call: TRBJ1-2
cdr3_aa: CASSQEVRGSYQETQYF; cdr3_nt: TGTGCCAGCAGCCAAGAGGTGCGGGGGTCGTACCAAGAGACCCAGTACTTC; v_call: TRBV14; d_call: TRBD2; clone_size: NA; j_call: TRBJ2-5
cdr3_aa: CASSEERQNNQPQHF; cdr3_nt: TGTGCCAGCAGTGAAGAACGACAGAACAATCAGCCCCAGCATTTT; v_call: TRBV2; d_call: NA; clone_size: NA; j_call: TRBJ1-5